The 19 T cell receptor beta chains below all came from one sample that was sequenced in a study of human T cells and chemical hapten exposure (dated by TCRdb to the early 2020s). Library prep was done by RACE. Sequencing relied on a NextSeq 500. The public reads were reanalyzed by TCRdb: fastp trimming at Q25, MiXCR alignment, in-frame beta chains only. Entries that share a CDR3 protein sequence are merged under the most common genes and DNA. The sample table shows 150,000 to 200,000 distinct CDR3 sequences, and under 30% are seen once. The ten largest clones represent approximately 2.3% of the sample. The time point label, read with the paper, signifies: patch test 3, about 24 weeks after DPC sensitization. The treatment or condition label, read with the paper, signifies: therapeutic diphenylcyclopropenone sensitization with weekly scalp DPC. Material: whole blood, obtained in connection with sensitization to the hapten diphenylcyclopropenone (DPC). Receptor source: a woman aged 40-49 years with alopecia areata. Some clones in this sample may be carry-over from other donors' samples.

This clonotype was counted between two and nine times. The chain couples TRBV7-2 to TRBJ1-2, with TRBD1 as a possible D gene (6 bases). Germline loops: CDR1 SGHTA, CDR2 FQGNSA. Trimming cost V 1 base and J 2 bases, with 14 bases left between them. The CDR3 totals 16 residues. The CDR3 here is CASSLDSGAGNYGYTF. In DNA, the CDR3 is TGTGCCAGCAGCTTAGATTCAGGGGCCGGAAACTATGGCTACACCTTC.

This chain joins TRBV29-1 and TRBJ2-5; D possibly corresponds to TRBD1 (5 bases). Trimming removed 7 bases at V and 0 bases at J, with 15 bases between. Germline V CDR1 and CDR2: SQVTM, ANQGSEA. The CDR3 loop spans 14 amino acids. CDR3 in amino acids: CSAAQDTNQETQYF. Written as DNA, the CDR3 is TGCAGCGCCGCCCAGGACACAAACCAAGAGACCCAGTACTTC.

The chain uses TRBV10-3 and TRBJ2-1; 11 bases are a match to TRBD2. Per germline, CDR1 ENHRY and CDR2 SYGVKD. The junction had 16 bases not matched to a gene; V was cut back by 8 bases and J by 13 bases. CDR3 length: 15 residues. The CDR3 protein is CAIGAVTSGNHPQFF. The CDR3 DNA reads as TGTGCCATCGGGGCAGTGACTAGCGGGAACCACCCTCAGTTCTTC.

The CDR3 region has the DNA TGCAGTGCTCGTTTTAGCGGGAGGGCAGACAATGAGCAGTTCTTC. It encodes CSARFSGRADNEQFF. This chain joins TRBV20-1 and TRBJ2-1, with 11 bases lining up with TRBD2. Germline CDR1 and CDR2: DFQATT and SNEGSKA (reference sequence). Trimming cost V 5 bases and J 5 bases; bases outside gene matches: 8. The CDR3 covers 15 residues.

The V and J genes are TRBV4-3 and TRBJ2-7; TRBD2 is a possible D gene (5 bases). Trimming pared 4 bases from V and 3 bases from J, leaving 13 bases between. This CDR3 spans 14 amino acids. Germline CDR1 and CDR2: LGHNA and YSLEER. The CDR3 loop is CASSLDLGGYEQYF. As DNA, the CDR3 is TGCGCCAGCAGCCTGGACCTCGGAGGCTACGAGCAGTACTTC.

The chain employs TRBV20-1 and TRBJ2-3; D unclear. In germline, CDR1 is DFQATT, CDR2 SNEGSKA (reference sequence). CDR3 size: 15 residues. Trimming left V 6 bases short and J 1 base short, with 17 bases between. Written as DNA, the CDR3 is TGCAGTGCGTGGATACCGGGCCTCCGCACAGATACGCAGTATTTT. Its protein is CSAWIPGLRTDTQYF.

This chain uses TRBV4-2 with TRBJ2-1, with 9 bases matching TRBD2. Trimming at V came to 4 bases and at J to 7 bases, leaving 17 bases not matched to a gene. CDR1 is LGHNA and CDR2 is YNFKEQ in the germline V gene. The CDR3 consists of 18 residues. The CDR3 sequence is CASSLTNTRGRAGNEQFF. The DNA of the CDR3 is TGTGCCAGCAGCCTGACAAATACTCGCGGGAGGGCTGGGAATGAGCAGTTCTTC.

This clonotype was counted a few times. Compared with germline, one end of the junction differs, possibly owing to a read error. V gene TRBV6-2 or TRBV6-3 combines with J gene TRBJ1-6, with a possible D match to TRBD1 (6 bases). The CDR3 has 14 amino acids. Germline assignment: CDR1 MNHEY and CDR2 SVGEGT. The CDR3 DNA reads TGTGCCAGTAGTTACCGTACAGGGAGTTCACCCCTCCACTTT. It specifies CASSYRTGSSPLHF.

This clonotype occurred a few times. This chain joins TRBV5-1 and TRBJ2-2; D gene uncertain. Trimming removed 0 bases from V and 7 bases from J, with 19 bases in between. Germline V gene lookup returns CDR1 SGHRS and CDR2 YFSETQ. The CDR3 is 17 residues long. Here the CDR3 reads CASSLAPMRFDGGELFF. The CDR3 DNA reads TGCGCCAGCAGCTTGGCACCTATGAGATTCGACGGCGGGGAGCTGTTTTTT.

The rearrangement joins TRBV12-3 or TRBV12-4 to TRBJ2-1; unclear D gene. Trimming removed 5 bases at V and 0 bases at J, with 11 bases between. The CDR3 has 15 residues. The CDR3 protein is CASSDWQSSYNEQFF. CDR3 in DNA: TGTGCCAGCAGTGACTGGCAGAGCTCCTACAATGAGCAGTTCTTC.

The chain couples TRBV6-5 to TRBJ2-3, with D maybe TRBD1 (6 bases). CDR1 and CDR2 from the germline V gene are MNHEY and SVGAGI. The CDR3 contains 17 residues. V was trimmed by 2 bases and J by 1 base, leaving 16 bases between them. The CDR3 region has the DNA TGTGCCAGCAGTTACAGCAACAGGGCAGGTCGCACAGATACGCAGTATTTT. This gives the protein CASSYSNRAGRTDTQYF.

The chain is built from TRBV12-3 or TRBV12-4 and TRBJ2-2; D ambiguous. Trimming cost V 5 bases and J 5 bases, with 6 bases left between them. The CDR3 contains 12 residues. CDR3 bases: TGTGCCAGCAGTCAGGTGACCGGGGAGCTGTTTTTT. As protein: CASSQVTGELFF.

This clonotype was picked up a small number of times. The genes are TRBV27 and TRBJ1-6; D is unresolved. Germline values: CDR1 MNHEY, CDR2 SMNVEV (reference sequence). V lost 3 bases to trimming and J lost 7 bases, with 7 bases between them. The CDR3 loop spans 13 amino acids. The chain's CDR3 is CASSFAENSPLHF. The CDR3 region has the DNA TGTGCCAGCAGTTTTGCGGAGAATTCACCCCTCCACTTT.

This clonotype has only a few counts. J is TRBJ1-1 and V is TRBV6-2 or TRBV6-3; weak D call: TRBD1 (5 bases). Looked up from germline, CDR1 is MNHEY and CDR2 is SVGEGT. The CDR3 extends over 14 amino acids. Trimming stripped 5 bases from V and 6 bases from J, with 16 bases between. This chain's CDR3 is CASSTTAPWSEAFF. CDR3 in DNA: TGTGCCAGCAGTACGACAGCCCCCTGGTCTGAAGCTTTCTTT.

A few counts support this clonotype. The rearrangement links TRBV29-1 to TRBJ2-3; 11 positions match TRBD1. CDR1 and CDR2 (germline): SQVTM, ANQGSEA. V was clipped by 5 bases and J by 3 bases; unmatched bases: 4. This CDR3 region has 14 residues. The CDR3 region is CSVNGQGATDTQYF. The CDR3 DNA sequence: TGCAGCGTTAACGGACAGGGGGCAACAGATACGCAGTATTTT.

This clonotype was picked up a small number of times. The chain has TRBV2 and TRBJ1-5; D is unresolved. V gave up 4 bases and J gave up 2 bases, with 12 bases separating them. The V gene's germline CDR1 is SNHLY and CDR2 FYNNEI. The CDR3 has 15 amino acids. CDR3 protein: CASSVEGIGNQPQHF. The CDR3 nucleotides are TGTGCCAGCAGTGTAGAAGGGATCGGCAATCAGCCCCAGCATTTT.

The chain recombines TRBV20-1 with TRBJ2-7; 7 bases match TRBD2. J lost 2 bases, V lost 0 bases, and 7 bases had no gene match. This CDR3 spans 15 amino acids. Germline CDR1 reads DFQATT; CDR2 reads SNEGSKA (reference sequence). CDR3 DNA: TGCAGTGCTAGAGATCCAGCGGGAAGACCCTACGAGCAGTACTTC. It codes for CSARDPAGRPYEQYF.

The sample holds many counts of this clonotype. This chain links TRBV20-1 with TRBJ1-1; 8 positions agree with TRBD1. Looked up from germline, CDR1 is DFQATT and CDR2 is SNEGSKA (reference sequence). CDR3 length: 13 residues. V was pared by 3 bases and J by 10 bases, with 10 bases of the junction left unmatched. The CDR3 nucleotides are TGCAGTGCTAGGGGGACAGGTCCCAGCGGAGCTTTCTTT. It specifies CSARGTGPSGAFF.

This clonotype has more than one count but fewer than ten. V gene TRBV3-1 combines with J gene TRBJ2-7, with D unresolved. Trimming removed 4 bases from V and 7 bases from J, with 11 bases in between. From germline, CDR1 is LGHDT and CDR2 YNNKEL (reference sequence). This CDR3 has 12 residues. The CDR3 loop reads CASSRTSKEQYF. The CDR3 DNA reads as TGTGCCAGCAGCCGGACCTCGAAGGAGCAGTACTTC.